This T cell receptor beta chain was sequenced for a study of blood T cells in healthy people across ages. Whole-study results and caveats: Per million T cells, TCR beta diversity dropped roughly linearly as age increased. Naive CD4+ cell counts and diversity both ran higher in long-lived than in aged donors.

Combining a sample-barcoded 5' primer with a J-beta primer mix, a second PCR ran for roughly 7 to 11 cycles. TCRdb independently ran MiXCR on the 5' RACE reads; one entry per CDR3 protein. Counted here are about 970,000 distinct CDR3 sequences, roughly half occurring once; the ten biggest clones make up around 21%. Comment on this clonotype: The target antigen is unknown. The junction does not match germline at one end; this may be a read error.

Per the germline V gene, CDR1 is MNHEY and CDR2 is SVGAGI. The CDR3 extends over 14 amino acids. Caucasian, healthy and from Russia, the donors were aged between 6 and 90. It was approximately 10 milliliters of peripheral blood that were drawn from each donor. The specimen sequenced was blood. The chain employs TRBV6-5 and TRBJ1-2, with TRBD1 matching over 7 bases. This clonotype originated in a woman in her sixties in good health. The CDR3 reads CASSYATGANGYTF. In DNA form, the CDR3 reads TGTGCCAGCAGTTACGCAACAGGGGCAAATGGTTACACCTTC.